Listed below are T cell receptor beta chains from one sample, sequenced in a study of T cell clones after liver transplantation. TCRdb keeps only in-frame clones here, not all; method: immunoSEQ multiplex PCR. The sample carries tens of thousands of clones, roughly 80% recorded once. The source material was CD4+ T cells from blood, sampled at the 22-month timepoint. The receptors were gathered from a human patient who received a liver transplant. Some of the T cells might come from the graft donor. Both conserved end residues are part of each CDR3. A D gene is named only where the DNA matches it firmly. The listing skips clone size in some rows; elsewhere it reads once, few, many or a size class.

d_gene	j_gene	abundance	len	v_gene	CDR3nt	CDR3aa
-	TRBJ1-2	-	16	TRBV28	TGTGCCAGCAGTTTTCCTTCAGCAACGGGGCCCGGTGGCTACACCTTC	CASSFPSATGPGGYTF
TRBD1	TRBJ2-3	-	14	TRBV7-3	TGTGCCAGCAGCTTGGGACAGGGGGCGCGAACGCAGTATTTT	CASSLGQGARTQYF
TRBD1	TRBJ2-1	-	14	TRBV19	TGTGCCAGTAGAAACCCGGGACAGGGCGATGAGCAGTTCTTC	CASRNPGQGDEQFF
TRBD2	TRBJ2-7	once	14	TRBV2	TGTGCCAGCAGTGCTCTAGCGGGAGCCCACGAGCAGTACTTC	CASSALAGAHEQYF
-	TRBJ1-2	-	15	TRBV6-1	TGTGCCAGCAGTGACCAAGGGGGGGCACAGTATGGCTACACCTTC	CASSDQGGAQYGYTF
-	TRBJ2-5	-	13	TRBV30	TGTGCCTGGGCTTTATTAGGTCAAGAGACCCAGTACTTC	CAWALLGQETQYF
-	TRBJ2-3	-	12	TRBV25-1	TGTGCCAGCAGAGTGTTCGCAGATACGCAGTATTTT	CASRVFADTQYF
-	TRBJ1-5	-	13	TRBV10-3	TGTGCTATCCGAGGCGGCACTAATCAGCCCCAGCATTTT	CAIRGGTNQPQHF
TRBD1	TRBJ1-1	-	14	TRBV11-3	TGTGCCAGCAGCTTAGGGACAGGGGCGACTGAAGCTTTCTTT	CASSLGTGATEAFF
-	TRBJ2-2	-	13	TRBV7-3	TGTGCCAGCAGCCATAAGAACACCGGGGAGCTGTTTTTT	CASSHKNTGELFF
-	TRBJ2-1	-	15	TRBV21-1	TGTGCCAGCAGCAAGTGGGACAGGAAAAACAATGAGCAGTTCTTC	CASSKWDRKNNEQFF
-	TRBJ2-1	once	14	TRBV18	TGTGCCAGCTCGCTCAGCGGGCGGTACAATGAGCAGTTCTTC	CASSLSGRYNEQFF